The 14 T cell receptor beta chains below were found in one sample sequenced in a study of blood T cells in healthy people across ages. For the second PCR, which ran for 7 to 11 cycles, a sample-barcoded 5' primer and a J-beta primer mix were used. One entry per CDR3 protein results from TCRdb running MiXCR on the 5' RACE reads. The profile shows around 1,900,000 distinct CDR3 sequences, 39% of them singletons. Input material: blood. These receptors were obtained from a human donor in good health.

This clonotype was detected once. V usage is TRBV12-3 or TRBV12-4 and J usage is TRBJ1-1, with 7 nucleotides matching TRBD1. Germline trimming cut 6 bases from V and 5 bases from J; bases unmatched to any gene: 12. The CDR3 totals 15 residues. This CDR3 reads CASSRDREFRTEAFF. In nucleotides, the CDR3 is TGTGCCAGCAGCCGCGACAGGGAATTTAGGACTGAAGCTTTCTTT.

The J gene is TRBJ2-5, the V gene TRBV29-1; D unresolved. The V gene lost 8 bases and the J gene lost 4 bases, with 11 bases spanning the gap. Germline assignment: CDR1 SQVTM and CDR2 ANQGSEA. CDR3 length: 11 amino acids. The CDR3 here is CSLPVGETQYF. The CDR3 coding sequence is TGCAGCCTCCCGGTAGGAGAGACCCAGTACTTC.

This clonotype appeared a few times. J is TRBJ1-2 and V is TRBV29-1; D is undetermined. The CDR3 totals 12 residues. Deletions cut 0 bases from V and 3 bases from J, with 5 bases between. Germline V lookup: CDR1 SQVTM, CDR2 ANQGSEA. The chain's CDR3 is CSVEESDYGYTF. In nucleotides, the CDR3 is TGCAGCGTTGAAGAAAGTGACTATGGCTACACCTTC.

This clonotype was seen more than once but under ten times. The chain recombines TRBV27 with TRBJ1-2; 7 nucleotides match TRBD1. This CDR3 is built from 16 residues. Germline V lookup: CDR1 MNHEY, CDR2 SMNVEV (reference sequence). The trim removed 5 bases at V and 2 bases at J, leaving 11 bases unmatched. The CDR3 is CASSPSTGDLNYGYTF. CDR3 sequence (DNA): TGTGCCAGCAGTCCCTCAACAGGGGATCTGAACTATGGCTACACCTTC.

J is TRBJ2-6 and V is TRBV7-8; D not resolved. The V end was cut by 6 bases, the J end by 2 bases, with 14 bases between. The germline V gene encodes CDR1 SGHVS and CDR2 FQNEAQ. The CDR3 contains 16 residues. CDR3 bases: TGTGCCAGCAGTCCCTCAGGTGACCCTGGGGCCAACGTCCTGACTTTC. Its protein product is CASSPSGDPGANVLTF.

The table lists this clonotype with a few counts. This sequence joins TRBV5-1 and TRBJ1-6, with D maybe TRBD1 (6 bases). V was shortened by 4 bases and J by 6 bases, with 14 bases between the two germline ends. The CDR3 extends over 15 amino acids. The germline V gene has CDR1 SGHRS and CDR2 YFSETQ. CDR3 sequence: CASSLGGNPNSPLHF. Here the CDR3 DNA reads TGCGCCAGCAGCCTAGGGGGGAACCCTAATTCACCCCTCCACTTT. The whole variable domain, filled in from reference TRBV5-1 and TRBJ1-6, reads KAGVTQTPRYLIKTRGQQVTLSCSPISGHRSVSWYQQTPGQGLQFLFEYFSETQRNKGNFPGRFSGRQFSNSRSEMNVSTLELGDSALYLCASSLGGNPNSPLHFGNGTRLTVT.

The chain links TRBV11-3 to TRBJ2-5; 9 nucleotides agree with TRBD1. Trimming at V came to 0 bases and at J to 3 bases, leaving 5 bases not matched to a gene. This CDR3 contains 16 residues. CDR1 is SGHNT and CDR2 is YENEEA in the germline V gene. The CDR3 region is CASSLDRDREKETQYF. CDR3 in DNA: TGTGCCAGCAGCTTAGACCGGGACAGGGAGAAAGAGACCCAGTACTTC.

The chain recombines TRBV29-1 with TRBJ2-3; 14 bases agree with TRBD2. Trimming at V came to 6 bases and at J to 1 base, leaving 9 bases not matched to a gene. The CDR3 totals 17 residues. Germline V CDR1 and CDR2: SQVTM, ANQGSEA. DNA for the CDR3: TGCAGCGTCTACGGGACTAGCGGGGGAGGGGGCACAGATACGCAGTATTTT. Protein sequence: CSVYGTSGGGGTDTQYF.

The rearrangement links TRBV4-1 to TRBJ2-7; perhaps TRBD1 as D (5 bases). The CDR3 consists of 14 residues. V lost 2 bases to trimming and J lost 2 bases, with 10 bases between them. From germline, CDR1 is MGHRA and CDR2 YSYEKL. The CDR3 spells CASSQQTATYEQYF. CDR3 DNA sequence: TGCGCCAGCAGCCAACAGACAGCGACCTACGAGCAGTACTTC.

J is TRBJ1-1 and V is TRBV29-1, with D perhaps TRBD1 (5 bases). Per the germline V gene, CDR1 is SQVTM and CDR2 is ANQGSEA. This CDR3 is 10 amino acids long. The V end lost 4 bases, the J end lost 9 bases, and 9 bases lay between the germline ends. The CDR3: CSVGRDQAFF. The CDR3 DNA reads TGCAGCGTTGGCAGGGATCAAGCTTTCTTT. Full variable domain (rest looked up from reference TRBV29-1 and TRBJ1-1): SAVISQKPSRDICQRGTSLTIQCQVDSQVTMMFWYRQQPGQSLTLIATANQGSEATYESGFVIDKFPISRPNLTFSTLTVSNMSPEDSSIYLCSVGRDQAFFGQGTRLTVV.

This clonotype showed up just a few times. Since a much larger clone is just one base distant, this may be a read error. The CDR3 sequence: CASSHGESSYEQYF. CDR3 nucleotide sequence: TGTGCCAGCAGTCATGGGGAGAGTTCCTACGAGCAGTACTTC. The chain links TRBV6-5 to TRBJ2-7; weak D call: TRBD2 (5 bases). The germline V gene has CDR1 MNHEY and CDR2 SVGAGI. Trimming took 5 bases from V and 1 from J, leaving 12 bases between them. The CDR3 is made up of 14 amino acids.

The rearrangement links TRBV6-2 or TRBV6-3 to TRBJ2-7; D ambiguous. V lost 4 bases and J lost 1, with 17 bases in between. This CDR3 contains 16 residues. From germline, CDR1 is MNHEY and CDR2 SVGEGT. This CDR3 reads CASSFSPSVNSYEQYF. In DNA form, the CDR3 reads TGTGCCAGCAGTTTTTCCCCGTCGGTGAATTCCTACGAGCAGTACTTC.

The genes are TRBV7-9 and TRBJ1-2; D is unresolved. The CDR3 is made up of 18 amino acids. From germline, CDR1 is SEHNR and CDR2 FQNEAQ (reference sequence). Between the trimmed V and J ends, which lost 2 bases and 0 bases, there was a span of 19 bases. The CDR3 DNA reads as TGTGCCAGCAGCTTAAGCGTTGCCAGAAACCATACTAACTATGGCTACACCTTC. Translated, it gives CASSLSVARNHTNYGYTF.

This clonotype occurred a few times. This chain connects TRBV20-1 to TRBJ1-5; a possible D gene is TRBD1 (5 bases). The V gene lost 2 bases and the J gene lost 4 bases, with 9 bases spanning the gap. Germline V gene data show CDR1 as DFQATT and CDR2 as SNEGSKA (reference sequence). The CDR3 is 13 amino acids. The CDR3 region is CSARQGINQPQHF. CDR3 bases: TGCAGTGCTAGACAGGGAATTAATCAGCCCCAGCATTTT.